This T cell receptor (beta chain) was profiled in a study of blood T cell repertoires in COVID-19 (dated by TCRdb to 2019 to 2021). About the full investigation: Samples from collaborators originated in the United States, Italy and Spain and spanned both the acute and convalescent phases of COVID-19. The prospective study material was composed of cDNA or gDNA derived from T cells, B-cell-depleted T cells, or PBMCs. The dataset comprised deeply sampled blood TCRbeta repertoires from subjects exposed to, actively infected with, or recovered from COVID-19. The repertoires were made available in a free public database intended to serve as a resource for research on the immune response to SARS-CoV-2. The samples were drawn from the first 160 participants of the ongoing ImmuneRACE study and from more than 1,000 subjects provided by 6 global collaborators. A de-identified subject ID, COVID-19 status, age in years and sex were almost always included in the sample metadata. Where available, HLA class I and class II types were obtained from metadata supplied by the sample provider rather than from assay-based typing.

This clone was seen at least ten times. Its antigen is not yet known. Per-base qualities were not stored, and no clone one base away is much larger. CDR1 and CDR2 are read off the germline V gene as MDHEN and SYDVKM. V is pared back by 2 bases and J by 2 bases, with 10 bases lying between the germline termini. The CDR3 has 15 amino acids, counting the end cysteine and phenylalanine. The retained sequence is limited to the CDR3, 45 bases, with the frame set at the first base. The collaborating institutions used their own protocols to collect whole blood in K2EDTA tubes. For TCRbeta analysis, collaborators shipped samples as frozen whole blood, isolated PBMCs, or DNA extracted from either of those sample types. TCRbeta CDR3 regions were amplified from genomic DNA by means of the immunoSEQ Assay, a bias-controlled multiplex PCR. Per the authors' processing: Within the assay, amplification of reference gene primers was used to estimate how many nucleated cells each sample contained. To quantify the absolute abundance of each unique TCRbeta CDR3 rearrangement, sequence reads were collapsed and filtered. For each sample, productive Simpson clonality was calculated as the square root of Simpson's diversity index across productive rearrangements. TCRdb limited this immuneACCESS table to in-frame rearrangements with V and J called. A share of clones is missing; checked studies link under half to unresolved V genes, and the rest is unexplained. The DNA gave D and trimming, while V, J and clone size come from that table. Recorded for this sample are approximately 120,000 clones; approximately 83% of them occurred a single time. The ten largest clones capture roughly 30% of the sample.

Overall study outcomes, separate from this receptor: The amount of clinical and demographic metadata varied by source and participant and was provided uncurated.

Recombination joined TRBV28 with TRBJ1-5; the D segment could be TRBD1, given 6 matching bases. Sequenced: peripheral blood. The sequence was obtained from a woman of 80 years or more with acute or convalescent COVID-19. In nucleotides, the sequence is TGTGCCAGCAGTTTACAGGGGCTGCGCAATCAGCCCCAGCATTTT. Its coded protein is CASSLQGLRNQPQHF.